Sequencing of this T cell receptor (beta chain) was carried out in a study of blood T cell repertoires in COVID-19. On the study more broadly: Spain, Italy and the United States supplied samples that represented acute and convalescent COVID-19. In each case, the material was cDNA or gDNA derived from T cells, B-cell-depleted T cells, or PBMCs.

The age range of participants was 18 to 89 years, with residence in under 25 US areas. This CDR3 spans 15 amino acids. The V and J ends lost 5 bases and 4 bases, in that order; junction bases with no gene match: 10. Germline V gene lookup returns CDR1 LNHDA and CDR2 SQIVND (reference sequence). Assay used: immunoSEQ multiplex PCR; TCRdb lists only in-frame clones, some missing. The table has some 190,000 clones, 80% seen once; the top ten hold roughly 4.5%. Sequenced: PBMCs or T cells enriched from blood (not recorded which). This chain connects TRBV19 to TRBJ2-7; 8 bases map to TRBD1. The TCR sequence derives from a young man with acute COVID-19. The chain's CDR3 is CASSEGTGLSYEQYF. CDR3 nucleotides: TGTGCCAGTAGTGAGGGGACAGGCCTTTCTTACGAGCAGTACTTC.